These 17 T cell receptor beta chains were sequenced from one sample in a study of regulatory T cells in long-lasting Graves disease. Construction of TCR beta libraries relied on iRepertoire HTBI primers and on Arm-PCR targeting CDR3 regions. MiXCR was run by TCRdb on the multiplex PCR reads, yielding one entry per CDR3 protein. The table shows approximately 500,000 distinct CDR3 sequences, with 20% to 25% occurring only once. Time point of the sample: persistent/refractory GD, antithyroid drugs over 5 years with positive TRAb. After RNA was extracted from PBMCs, the TCR library was made from it. The sample in question was peripheral blood mononuclear cells (PBMCs), obtained when the disease was refractory, from a patient treated with antithyroid drugs. Every receptor here comes from a female donor with Graves disease.

This clonotype was counted between two and nine times. At one end the junction does not follow the germline gene, possibly because of a read error. This sequence joins TRBV2 and TRBJ2-7, with 9 bases aligning to TRBD1. CDR1 SNHLY and CDR2 FYNNEI come from the germline V gene. The CDR3 contains 14 residues. In DNA form, the CDR3 reads TGTGCCAGCAGCGAAGGGGGACAGGGCTACGAGCAGTACTTC. Translation gives CASSEGGQGYEQYF.

The chain is built from TRBV10-3 and TRBJ2-7; possible D gene TRBD2, 6 bases. Looked up from germline, CDR1 is ENHRY and CDR2 is SYGVKD. The CDR3 extends over 15 amino acids. The germline V and J ends were trimmed by 2 bases and 7 bases, with 18 bases remaining between them. The DNA for the CDR3 is TGTGCCATCAGTGAGAACCGGGACTCGGTCGCGGAGCAGTACTTC. As protein: CAISENRDSVAEQYF.

This clonotype was counted at least ten times. One junction end disagrees with the germline gene, perhaps due to a read error. J is TRBJ1-1 and V is TRBV5-1; D uncertain. The CDR3 consists of 12 residues. Looked up from germline, CDR1 is SGHRS and CDR2 is YFSETQ. The CDR3 DNA reads TGTGCCAGCAGCTTGCCGAACACTGAAGCTTTCTTT. Protein sequence: CASSLPNTEAFF.

The gene calls are TRBV13 and TRBJ1-2; a possible D gene is TRBD1 (5 bases). Germline V CDR1 and CDR2: PRHDT, FYEKMQ (reference sequence). The CDR3 runs to 20 residues. Deletions cut 1 base from V and 1 base from J, with 25 bases between. The CDR3 coding sequence is TGTGCCAGCAGCTTAGAGGATCGGTTCTCGGGGGTCCTCAATAACTATGGCTACACCTTC. Amino acid sequence: CASSLEDRFSGVLNNYGYTF.

This clonotype was detected only a few times. The chain couples TRBV6-2 or TRBV6-3 to TRBJ2-7, with unresolved D. Germline loops: CDR1 MNHEY, CDR2 SVGEGT. The CDR3 runs 13 residues. The V and J ends lost 6 bases and 2 bases respectively, with 11 bases between them. CDR3 loop: CASSHGFTYEQYF. The CDR3 region has the DNA TGTGCCAGCAGCCACGGGTTTACCTACGAGCAGTACTTC.

Concerning this clonotype: This may stem from a read error, because a much larger clone lies one nucleotide away. The chain uses TRBV6-1 and TRBJ1-5; D possibly corresponds to TRBD1 (6 bases). V lost 6 bases and J lost 6, with 9 bases in between. This CDR3 comprises 12 residues. CDR1 and CDR2 from the germline V gene are MNHNS and SASEGT. The CDR3 DNA follows: TGTGCCAGCAGCAGGGACATTCAGCCCCAGCATTTT. Its protein product is CASSRDIQPQHF.

A note on this clonotype: A much more abundant neighbour one base away suggests this may be a read error. Given the absence of the conserved phenylalanine or tryptophan at the CDR3 end, a read error is likely. This chain connects TRBV12-3 or TRBV12-4 to TRBJ2-7; 12 bases are a match to TRBD2. The CDR3 has 15 amino acids. The J segment lost 1 base and the V segment lost 6 bases, leaving 4 bases of the junction unmatched. CDR3: CASRPGLAGSYEQYL. The CDR3 DNA follows: TGTGCCAGCAGGCCGGGACTAGCGGGTTCCTACGAGCAGTACCTC.

The chain uses TRBV20-1 and TRBJ1-5, with D possibly matching TRBD1 (5 bases). Germline CDR1 is DFQATT and CDR2 is SNEGSKA (reference sequence). The CDR3 is 18 residues long. The V end was cut by 2 bases, the J end by 3 bases, with 23 bases between. In DNA, the CDR3 is TGCAGTGCTAGATCCGGGACTTCCCACATAAAGATCAATCAGCCCCAGCATTTT. Protein sequence: CSARSGTSHIKINQPQHF.

The table lists this clonotype with many counts. The V gene is TRBV6-5, the J gene TRBJ2-7, with D perhaps TRBD2 (5 bases). The V gene's germline CDR1 is MNHEY and CDR2 SVGAGI. The length of the CDR3 is 14 residues. V was cut by 2 bases and J by 0 bases, with 8 bases left in between. The CDR3 spells CASSYNLASYEQYF. The CDR3 DNA sequence: TGTGCCAGCAGTTACAACCTAGCCTCCTACGAGCAGTACTTC.

This clonotype appeared a single time. V and J are TRBV18 and TRBJ1-3; tentatively, D is TRBD1 (5 bases). Trimming stripped 0 bases from V and 2 bases from J, with 8 bases between. This CDR3 has 15 residues. The germline V gene has CDR1 KGHSH and CDR2 LQKENI. The CDR3 region has the DNA TGTGCCAGCTCACCACCTTCAGGGACTGGAAACACCATATATTTT. Its translation is CASSPPSGTGNTIYF.

This rearrangement joins TRBV27 to TRBJ2-2; TRBD2 is a possible D gene (6 bases). Trimming removed 0 bases at V and 4 bases at J, with 18 bases between. The CDR3 spans 18 residues. CDR1 and CDR2 (germline): MNHEY, SMNVEV (reference sequence). CDR3 residues: CASSLSIEGLRFTGELFF. CDR3 in DNA: TGTGCCAGCAGTTTATCGATTGAGGGACTTCGTTTCACCGGGGAGCTGTTTTTT.

This clonotype was observed a handful of times. This chain joins TRBV20-1 and TRBJ2-5; 13 positions agree with TRBD2. V trimming: 1 base; J trimming: 7 bases; junction bases outside the gene matches: 6. Germline CDR1 is DFQATT and CDR2 is SNEGSKA (reference sequence). This CDR3 is built from 15 residues. CDR3 nucleotide sequence: TGCAGTGCTAGAGGGGGGACTAGCGGGACGGCGACCCAGTACTTC. It codes for CSARGGTSGTATQYF.

The V and J genes are TRBV29-1 and TRBJ2-7, with TRBD1 identical over 10 bases. Germline-derived CDR1 and CDR2 are SQVTM and ANQGSEA. CDR3 length: 15 amino acids. Trimming at V came to 0 bases and at J to 4 bases, leaving 6 bases not matched to a gene. The chain's CDR3 is CSVEESGQGVYEQYF. DNA for the CDR3: TGCAGCGTTGAAGAGTCAGGACAGGGGGTTTACGAGCAGTACTTC.

The chain joins TRBV6-2 or TRBV6-3 to TRBJ2-7; 9 bases map to TRBD2. V shed 7 bases and J 0 bases; nucleotides not matched to a gene: 4. The V gene's germline CDR1 is MNHEY and CDR2 SVGEGT. CDR3 size: 14 residues. The CDR3, as DNA: TGTGCCAGCAAAAGACTAGCGGACTCCTACGAGCAGTACTTC. This encodes CASKRLADSYEQYF.

The chain carries TRBV29-1 and TRBJ2-5; D possibly corresponds to TRBD1 (7 bases). The CDR3 has 13 amino acids. The germline V gene encodes CDR1 SQVTM and CDR2 ANQGSEA. Trimming pared 3 bases from V and 5 bases from J, leaving 13 bases between. As DNA, the CDR3 is TGCAGCGTTGACAGGGGGGTGTGGGAGACCCAGTACTTC. Translated: CSVDRGVWETQYF.

V gene TRBV28 combines with J gene TRBJ2-7; unclear D gene. CDR3 size: 16 residues. The germline V and J ends were trimmed by 5 bases and 1 base, with 18 bases remaining between them. The germline V gene has CDR1 MDHEN and CDR2 SYDVKM. The CDR3 nucleotides are TGTGCCAGCAGTCTCTTTAATCTGGTGGGTTCCTACGAGCAGTACTTC. Translated, it gives CASSLFNLVGSYEQYF.

As concerns this clonotype: A junction boundary mismatches the germline segment, possibly from a read error. V is TRBV20-1 and J is TRBJ2-1; D is perhaps TRBD1 or TRBD2 (5 bases each). Looked up from germline, CDR1 is DFQATT and CDR2 is SNEGSKA (reference sequence). The CDR3 sequence is 15 residues long. The CDR3 loop reads CSARDRHQRGYEQFF. The CDR3 nucleotides are TGCAGTGCCAGAGACCGACATCAGAGGGGCTATGAGCAGTTCTTC.